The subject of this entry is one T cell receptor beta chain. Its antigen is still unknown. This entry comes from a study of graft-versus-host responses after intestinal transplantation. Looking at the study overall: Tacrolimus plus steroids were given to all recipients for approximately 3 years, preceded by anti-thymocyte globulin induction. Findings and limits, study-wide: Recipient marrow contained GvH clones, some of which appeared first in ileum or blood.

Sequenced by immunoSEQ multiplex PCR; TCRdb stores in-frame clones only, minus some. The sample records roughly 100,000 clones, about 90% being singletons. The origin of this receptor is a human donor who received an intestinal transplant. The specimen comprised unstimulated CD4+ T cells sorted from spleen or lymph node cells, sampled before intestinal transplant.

The CDR3 is CASSAQGNVDEQFF. CDR3 nucleotides: TGTGCCAGCTCAGCACAGGGGAATGTCGATGAGCAGTTCTTC. This sequence joins TRBV18 and TRBJ2-1; the match to TRBD1 covers 7 bases. The germline gives CDR1 KGHSH, CDR2 LQKENI. This CDR3 spans 14 amino acids. The junction had 9 bases not matched to a gene; V was cut back by 5 bases and J by 8 bases.